A selection of T cell receptor beta chains follows, all from one sample in a study of CD8 T cells in ankylosing spondylitis. TCRdb recomputed calls from the 5' RACE reads with MiXCR, one row per CDR3 protein. Here the sample spans some 290,000 distinct CDR3 sequences, roughly 20% being singletons. Sequencing input: blood, either unsorted or a sorted T cell fraction (not recorded which). Receptors originate from a male donor with ankylosing spondylitis or in good health (not recorded which). Both conserved end residues are part of each CDR3. The order of the fields is V gene, CDR3 length, J gene, D gene, clone size, CDR3 DNA, CDR3 protein. A D gene is named only where the DNA matches it firmly. Clone size is stated in some rows and not others, as once, few, many or a class when expanded.

TRBV15	15	TRBJ2-1	NA	NA	TGTGCCACCAGCAGAGGCCAGTCGCGCAACAATGAGCAGTTCTTC	CATSRGQSRNNEQFF
TRBV5-1	16	TRBJ1-6	NA	many	TGCGCCAGCAGCTTGGCCCGGCCGGGGCAGGATTCACCCCTCCACTTT	CASSLARPGQDSPLHF
TRBV10-3	15	TRBJ2-3	TRBD2	NA	TGTGCCATCAGAGAGACTAGCGGGAGGACAGATACGCAGTATTTT	CAIRETSGRTDTQYF
TRBV11-2	18	TRBJ2-3	NA	NA	TGTGCCAGCAGCTTACAGTTAGGAGGCGGGATATTCCCAGATACGCAGTATTTT	CASSLQLGGGIFPDTQYF
TRBV5-1	16	TRBJ2-3	NA	many	TGCGCCAGCGTCCAATTTGGCGGGGGCCTCACAGATACGCAGTATTTT	CASVQFGGGLTDTQYF
TRBV6-5	14	TRBJ2-1	NA	many	TGTGCCAGCAGTTACTCGAGACCCTACAATGAGCAGTTCTTC	CASSYSRPYNEQFF
TRBV12-3/TRBV12-4	14	TRBJ1-6	NA	many	TGTGCCAGCAGTTTGGGGACGGGGAATTCACCCCTCCACTTT	CASSLGTGNSPLHF
TRBV6-6	12	TRBJ1-1	NA	NA	TGTGCCAGCAAGAGGGGGGGGACTGAAGCTTTCTTT	CASKRGGTEAFF
TRBV30	13	TRBJ1-1	NA	few	TGTGCCTGGAGTGTAGGGGTAGGCACTGAAGCTTTCTTT	CAWSVGVGTEAFF
TRBV7-6	15	TRBJ2-5	NA	few	TGTGCCAGCAGCTTAGCGCAGGGGCTTCAAGAGACCCAGTACTTC	CASSLAQGLQETQYF
TRBV29-1	13	TRBJ1-1	TRBD1	many	TGCAGCGGGGGGTACACAGGGGACACTGAAGCTTTCTTT	CSGGYTGDTEAFF
TRBV9	15	TRBJ1-1	NA	many	TGTGCCAGCAGCGTCCTAGCTGGGGTCGACACTGAAGCTTTCTTT	CASSVLAGVDTEAFF